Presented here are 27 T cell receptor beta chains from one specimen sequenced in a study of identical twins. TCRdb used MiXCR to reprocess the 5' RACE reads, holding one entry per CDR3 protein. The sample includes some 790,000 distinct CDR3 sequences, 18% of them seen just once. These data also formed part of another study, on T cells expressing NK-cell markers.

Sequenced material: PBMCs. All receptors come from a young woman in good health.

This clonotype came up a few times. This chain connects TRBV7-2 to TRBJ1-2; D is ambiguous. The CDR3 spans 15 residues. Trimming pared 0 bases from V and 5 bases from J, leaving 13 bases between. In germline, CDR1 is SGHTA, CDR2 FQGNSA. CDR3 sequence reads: CASSLAVGQSYGYTF. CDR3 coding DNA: TGTGCCAGCAGCTTAGCGGTAGGCCAGTCTTATGGCTACACCTTC.

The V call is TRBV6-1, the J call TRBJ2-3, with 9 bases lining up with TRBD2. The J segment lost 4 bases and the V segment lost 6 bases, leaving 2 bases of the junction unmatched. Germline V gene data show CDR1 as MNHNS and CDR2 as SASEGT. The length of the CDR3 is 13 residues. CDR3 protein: CASRVAGADTQYF. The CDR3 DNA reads TGTGCCAGCAGAGTAGCGGGGGCAGATACGCAGTATTTT.

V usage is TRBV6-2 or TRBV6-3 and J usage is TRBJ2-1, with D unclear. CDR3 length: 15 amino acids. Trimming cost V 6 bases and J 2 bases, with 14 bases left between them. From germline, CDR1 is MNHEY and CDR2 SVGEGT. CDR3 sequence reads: CASSLDPFAYNEQFF. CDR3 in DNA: TGTGCCAGCAGCCTGGACCCCTTCGCCTACAATGAGCAGTTCTTC.

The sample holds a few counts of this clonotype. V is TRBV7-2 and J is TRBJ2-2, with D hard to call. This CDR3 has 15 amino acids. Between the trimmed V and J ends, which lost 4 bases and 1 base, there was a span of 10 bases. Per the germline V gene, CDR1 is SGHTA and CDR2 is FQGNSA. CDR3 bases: TGTGCCAGCAGCTCAACGAACCAGAACACCGGGGAGCTGTTTTTT. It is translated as CASSSTNQNTGELFF.

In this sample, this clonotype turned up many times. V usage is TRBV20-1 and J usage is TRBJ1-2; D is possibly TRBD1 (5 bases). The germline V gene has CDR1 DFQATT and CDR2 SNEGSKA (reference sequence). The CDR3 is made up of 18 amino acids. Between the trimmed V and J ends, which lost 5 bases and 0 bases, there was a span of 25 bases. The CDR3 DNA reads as TGCAGTGCTCAAACTCTACAGGACGGAACCGATACTAACTATGGCTACACCTTC. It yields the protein CSAQTLQDGTDTNYGYTF.

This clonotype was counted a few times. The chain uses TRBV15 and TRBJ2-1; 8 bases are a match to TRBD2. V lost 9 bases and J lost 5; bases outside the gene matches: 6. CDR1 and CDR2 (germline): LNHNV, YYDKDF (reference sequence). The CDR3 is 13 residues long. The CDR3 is CATHGGEHNEQFF. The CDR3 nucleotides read TGTGCCACTCACGGGGGGGAGCACAATGAGCAGTTCTTC. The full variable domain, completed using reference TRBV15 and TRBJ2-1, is DAMVIQNPRYQVTQFGKPVTLSCSQTLNHNVMYWYQQKSSQAPKLLFHYYDKDFNNEADTPDNFQSRRPNTSFCFLDIRSPGLGDTAMYLCATHGGEHNEQFFGPGTRLTVL.

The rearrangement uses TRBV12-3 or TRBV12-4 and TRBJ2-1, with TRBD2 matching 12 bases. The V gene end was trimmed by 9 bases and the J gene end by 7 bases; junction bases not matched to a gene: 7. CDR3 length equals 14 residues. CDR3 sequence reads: CASATSGSKNEQFF. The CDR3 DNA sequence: TGTGCCAGTGCGACTAGCGGGAGTAAGAATGAGCAGTTCTTC.

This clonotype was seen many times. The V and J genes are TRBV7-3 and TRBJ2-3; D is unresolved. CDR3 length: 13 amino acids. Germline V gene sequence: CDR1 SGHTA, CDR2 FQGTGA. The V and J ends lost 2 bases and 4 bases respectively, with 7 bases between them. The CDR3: CASSLGPADTQYF. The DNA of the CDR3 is TGTGCCAGCAGCTTAGGGCCTGCAGATACGCAGTATTTT.

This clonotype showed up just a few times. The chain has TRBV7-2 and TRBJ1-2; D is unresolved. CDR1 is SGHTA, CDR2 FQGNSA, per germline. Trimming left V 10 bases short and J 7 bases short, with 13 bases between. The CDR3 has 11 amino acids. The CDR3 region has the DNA TGTGCCAACTCCATCCCGGGTGGCTACACCTTC. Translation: CANSIPGGYTF.

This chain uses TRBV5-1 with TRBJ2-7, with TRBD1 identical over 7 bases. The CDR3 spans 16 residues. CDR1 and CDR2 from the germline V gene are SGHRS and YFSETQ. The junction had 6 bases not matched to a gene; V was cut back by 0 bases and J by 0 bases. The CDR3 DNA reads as TGCGCCAGCAGCTTGGGGGGACAGTCTAGCTCCTACGAGCAGTACTTC. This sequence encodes CASSLGGQSSSYEQYF. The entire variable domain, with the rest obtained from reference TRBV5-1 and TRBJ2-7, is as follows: KAGVTQTPRYLIKTRGQQVTLSCSPISGHRSVSWYQQTPGQGLQFLFEYFSETQRNKGNFPGRFSGRQFSNSRSEMNVSTLELGDSALYLCASSLGGQSSSYEQYFGPGTRLTVT.

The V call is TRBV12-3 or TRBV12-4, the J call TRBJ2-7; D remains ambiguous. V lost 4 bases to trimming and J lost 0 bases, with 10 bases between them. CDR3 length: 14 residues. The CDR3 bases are TGTGCCAGCAGTTCAAGTGTTCGCTCCTACGAGCAGTACTTC. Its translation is CASSSSVRSYEQYF.

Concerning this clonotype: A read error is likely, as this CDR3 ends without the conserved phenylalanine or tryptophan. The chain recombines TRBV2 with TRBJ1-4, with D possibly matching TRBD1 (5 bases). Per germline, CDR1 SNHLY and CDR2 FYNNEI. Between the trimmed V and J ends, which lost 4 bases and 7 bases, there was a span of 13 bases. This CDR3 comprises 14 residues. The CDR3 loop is CASSAQGLGEKLFL. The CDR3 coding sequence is TGTGCCAGCAGTGCGCAGGGTCTGGGTGAAAAACTGTTTTTA.

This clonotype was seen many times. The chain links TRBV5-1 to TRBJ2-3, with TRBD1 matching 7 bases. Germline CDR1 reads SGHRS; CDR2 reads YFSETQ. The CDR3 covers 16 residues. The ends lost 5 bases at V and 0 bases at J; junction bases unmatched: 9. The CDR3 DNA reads TGCGCCAGCAGACAAACCTCAGGGGGTAGCACAGATACGCAGTATTTT. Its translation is CASRQTSGGSTDTQYF.

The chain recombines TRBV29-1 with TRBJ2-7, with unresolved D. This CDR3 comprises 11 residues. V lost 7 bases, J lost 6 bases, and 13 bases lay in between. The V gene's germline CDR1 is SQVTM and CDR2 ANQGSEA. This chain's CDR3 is CSARQAFEQYF. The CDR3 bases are TGCAGCGCCAGACAAGCTTTCGAGCAGTACTTC.

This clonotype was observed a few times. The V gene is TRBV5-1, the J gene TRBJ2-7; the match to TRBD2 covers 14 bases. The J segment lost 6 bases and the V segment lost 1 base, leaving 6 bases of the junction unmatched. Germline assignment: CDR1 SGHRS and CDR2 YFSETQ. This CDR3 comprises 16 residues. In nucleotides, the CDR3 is TGCGCCAGCAGCTTGAGACTAGCGGGAGGGCTATCCGAGCAGTACTTC. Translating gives CASSLRLAGGLSEQYF.

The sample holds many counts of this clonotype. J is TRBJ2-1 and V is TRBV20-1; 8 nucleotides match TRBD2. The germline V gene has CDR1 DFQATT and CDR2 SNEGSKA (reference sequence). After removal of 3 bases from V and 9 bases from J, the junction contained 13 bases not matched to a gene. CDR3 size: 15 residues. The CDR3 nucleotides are TGCAGTGCTAGGCCCCGACTAGCGCCCGCCCGTGAGCAGTTCTTC. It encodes CSARPRLAPAREQFF.

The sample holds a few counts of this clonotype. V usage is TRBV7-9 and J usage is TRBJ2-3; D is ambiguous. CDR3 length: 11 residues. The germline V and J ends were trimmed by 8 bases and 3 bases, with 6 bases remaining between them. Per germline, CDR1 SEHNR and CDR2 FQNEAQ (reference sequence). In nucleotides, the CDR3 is TGTGCCAGCGAAGCTACAGATACGCAGTATTTT. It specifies CASEATDTQYF.

In DNA form, the CDR3 reads TGTGCCAGCAGTTCCGTAAGAGATTCACCCCTCCACTTT. Its protein is CASSSVRDSPLHF. The chain has TRBV6-6 and TRBJ1-6; D is uncertain. Trimming removed 4 bases from V and 8 bases from J, with 9 bases in between. The CDR3 is 13 amino acids. CDR1 and CDR2 (germline): MNHNY, SVGAGI (reference sequence).

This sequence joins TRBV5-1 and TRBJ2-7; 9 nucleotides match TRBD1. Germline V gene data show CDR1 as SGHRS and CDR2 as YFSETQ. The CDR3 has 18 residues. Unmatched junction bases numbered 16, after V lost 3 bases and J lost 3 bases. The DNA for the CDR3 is TGCGCCAGCAGCTCCCGGGGACAGGGATTACGGGCCGGCTACGAGCAGTACTTC. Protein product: CASSSRGQGLRAGYEQYF.

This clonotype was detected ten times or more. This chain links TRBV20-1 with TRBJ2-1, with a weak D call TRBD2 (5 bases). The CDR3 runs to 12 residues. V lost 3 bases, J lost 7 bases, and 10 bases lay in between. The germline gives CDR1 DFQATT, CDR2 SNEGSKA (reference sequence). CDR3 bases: TGCAGTGCTAGGCCCCGAGGGAATGAGCAGTTCTTC. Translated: CSARPRGNEQFF.

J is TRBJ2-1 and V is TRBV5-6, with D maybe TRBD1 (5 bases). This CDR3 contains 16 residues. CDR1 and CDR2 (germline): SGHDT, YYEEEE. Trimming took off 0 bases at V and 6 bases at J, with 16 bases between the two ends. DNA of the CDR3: TGTGCCAGCAGCTTGGCCACGGGCAGGGTCGGCAATGAGCAGTTCTTC. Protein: CASSLATGRVGNEQFF.

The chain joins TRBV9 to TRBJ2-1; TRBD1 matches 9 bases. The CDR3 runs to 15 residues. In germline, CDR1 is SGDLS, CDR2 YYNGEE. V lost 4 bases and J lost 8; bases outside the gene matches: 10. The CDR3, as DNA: TGTGCCAGCAGCCCGTGGGACAGGGCGGTCGATGAGCAGTTCTTC. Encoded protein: CASSPWDRAVDEQFF.

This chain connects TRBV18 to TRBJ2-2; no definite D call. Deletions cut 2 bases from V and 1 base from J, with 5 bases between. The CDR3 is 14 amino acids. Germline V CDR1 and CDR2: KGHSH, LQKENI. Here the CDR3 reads CASSPKVNTGELFF. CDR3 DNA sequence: TGTGCCAGCTCACCAAAGGTGAACACCGGGGAGCTGTTTTTT.

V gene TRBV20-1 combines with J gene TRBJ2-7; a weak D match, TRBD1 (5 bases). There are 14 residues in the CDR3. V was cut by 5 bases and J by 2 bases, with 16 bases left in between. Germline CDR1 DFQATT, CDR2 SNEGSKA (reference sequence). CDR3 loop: CSAHQGWGTYEQYF. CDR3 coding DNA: TGCAGTGCTCACCAGGGTTGGGGAACCTACGAGCAGTACTTC.

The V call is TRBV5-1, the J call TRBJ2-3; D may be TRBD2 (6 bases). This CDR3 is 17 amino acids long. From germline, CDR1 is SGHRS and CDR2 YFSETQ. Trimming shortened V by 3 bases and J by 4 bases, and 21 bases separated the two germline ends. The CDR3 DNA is TGCGCCAGCAGCTGGGGGGTTGACGGGGCCTACTCAGATACGCAGTATTTT. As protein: CASSWGVDGAYSDTQYF.

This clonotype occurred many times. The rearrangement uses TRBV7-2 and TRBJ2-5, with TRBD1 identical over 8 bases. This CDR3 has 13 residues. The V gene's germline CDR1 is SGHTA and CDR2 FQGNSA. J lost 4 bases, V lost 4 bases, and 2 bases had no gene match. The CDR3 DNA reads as TGTGCCAGCAGCTATGGACAGGGAGAGACCCAGTACTTC. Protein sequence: CASSYGQGETQYF. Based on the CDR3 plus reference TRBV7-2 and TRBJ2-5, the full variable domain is GAGVSQSPSNKVTEKGKDVELRCDPISGHTALYWYRQSLGQGLEFLIYFQGNSAPDKSGLPSDRFSAERTGGSVSTLTIQRTQQEDSAVYLCASSYGQGETQYFGPGTRLLVL.

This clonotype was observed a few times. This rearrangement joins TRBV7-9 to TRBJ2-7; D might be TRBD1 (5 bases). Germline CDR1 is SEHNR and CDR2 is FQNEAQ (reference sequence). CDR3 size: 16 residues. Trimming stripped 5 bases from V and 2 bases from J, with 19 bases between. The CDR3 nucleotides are TGTGCCAGCAGCGCATCGGGCAGGGCCCTCACCTACGAGCAGTACTTC. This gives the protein CASSASGRALTYEQYF.